Each of the 25 T cell receptor beta chains below was sequenced from the same sample in a study of shared clonotypes between healthy human individuals. The repertoire was sequenced with immunoSEQ multiplex PCR; TCRdb's copy has only in-frame clones and lacks some. The sample has over 2,000,000 clones, around 95% seen once; the top ten hold around 1.8%. Naive CD8 cells were CD45RO-negative, positively selected for CCR7, excluding terminally differentiated effector memory CD45RA+ cells. The material sequenced was naive CD8+ T cells from PBMCs. Receptors originate from a man aged 18 to 30 in good health. Some clones in this sample may be carry-over from other donors' samples.

As for this clone: Distinct nucleotide sequences in the sample also encode this CDR3. The V call is TRBV11-2, the J call TRBJ1-1, with D hard to call. The CDR3 is 13 residues long. Looked up from germline, CDR1 is SGHAT and CDR2 is FQNNGV. V was shortened by 5 bases and J by 4 bases, with 11 bases between the two germline ends. The CDR3 loop reads CASSLWGGTEAFF. The CDR3 region has the DNA TGTGCCAGCAGCCTCTGGGGTGGCACTGAAGCTTTCTTT.

The chain recombines TRBV25-1 with TRBJ1-2; 7 nucleotides match TRBD1. Unmatched junction bases numbered 13, after V lost 2 bases and J lost 7 bases. This CDR3 region has 16 residues. Germline CDR1 is MGHDK and CDR2 is SYGVNS. The DNA for the CDR3 is TGTGCCAGCAGTGAAAGTACGACAGGGATTAGTGGTGGCTACACCTTC. Translating it yields CASSESTTGISGGYTF.

CDR3: CASSQGRGLSYEQYF. CDR3 in DNA: TGTGCCAGCAGCCAAGGGAGGGGGCTCTCCTACGAGCAGTACTTC. The chain combines TRBV7-8 with TRBJ2-7, with D perhaps assigned TRBD1 or TRBD2 (7 bases each). Trimming took 5 bases from V and 0 from J, leaving 14 bases between them. CDR3 size: 15 residues. CDR1 and CDR2 from the germline V gene are SGHVS and FQNEAQ.

The chain is built from TRBV27 and TRBJ2-3; 11 positions agree with TRBD2. This CDR3 contains 18 residues. Germline V lookup: CDR1 MNHEY, CDR2 SMNVEV (reference sequence). The V gene end was trimmed by 1 base and the J gene end by 2 bases; junction bases not matched to a gene: 8. CDR3 sequence reads: CASSLWGTSGGATDTQYF. The CDR3 nucleotides are TGTGCCAGCAGTTTATGGGGGACTAGCGGTGGGGCCACAGATACGCAGTATTTT.

The chain has TRBV28 and TRBJ2-1; TRBD2 matches at 8 bases. Germline CDR1 reads MDHEN; CDR2 reads SYDVKM. V shed 6 bases, J shed 5 bases, and the junction held 9 bases outside the gene matches. The CDR3 has 15 residues. The CDR3 spells CASRPAREGNNEQFF. As DNA, the CDR3 is TGTGCCAGCAGGCCGGCCCGGGAGGGAAACAATGAGCAGTTCTTC.

The CDR3 region is CASSIFGQGGGANVLTF. DNA for the CDR3: TGTGCCAGTAGTATATTCGGACAGGGAGGTGGGGCCAACGTCCTGACTTTC. V and J are TRBV19 and TRBJ2-6; the match to TRBD1 covers 8 bases. CDR1 and CDR2 from the germline V gene are LNHDA and SQIVND (reference sequence). J lost 3 bases, V lost 2 bases, and 6 bases had no gene match. The CDR3 length is 17 residues.

Comment on this clone: This specimen includes other DNA sequences encoding the same CDR3. The rearrangement uses TRBV7-2 and TRBJ1-3; D gene unclear. V lost 5 bases and J lost 4, with 12 bases in between. Germline V gene sequence: CDR1 SGHTA, CDR2 FQGNSA. The CDR3 loop spans 14 amino acids. The CDR3, as DNA: TGTGCCAGCAGCCTCGGCAGTTCCGGAAACACCATATATTTT. Protein: CASSLGSSGNTIYF.

This clone came up a few times. The gene calls are TRBV6-1 and TRBJ1-1; D gene ambiguous. Germline V gives CDR1 MNHNS, CDR2 SASEGT. V was trimmed by 8 bases and J by 4 bases, leaving 8 bases between them. There are 11 residues in the CDR3. This CDR3 is CASEFGTEAFF. DNA of the CDR3: TGTGCCAGCGAATTCGGCACTGAAGCTTTCTTT.

This clone showed up just once. The rearrangement joins TRBV28 to TRBJ1-1; TRBD1 is a possible D gene (6 bases). The CDR3 has 14 residues. Germline CDR1 MDHEN, CDR2 SYDVKM. The V and J ends lost 2 bases and 4 bases respectively, with 11 bases between them. The CDR3 protein is CASSLQGLGTEAFF. DNA for the CDR3: TGTGCCAGCAGTTTACAGGGGCTGGGCACTGAAGCTTTCTTT.

CDR3 in DNA: TGTGCCAGCAGTGATTTTCTGAGTTCCACTGAAGCTTTCTTT. Its translation: CASSDFLSSTEAFF. The chain couples TRBV2 to TRBJ1-1, with D uncertain. The CDR3 is 14 amino acids. The germline V gene has CDR1 SNHLY and CDR2 FYNNEI. V was trimmed by 3 bases and J by 4 bases, leaving 12 bases between them.

The V and J genes are TRBV7-3 and TRBJ1-1, with D perhaps TRBD1 (5 bases). Germline CDR1 SGHTA, CDR2 FQGTGA. With 2 bases removed from V and 3 bases from J, the gap between germline ends came to 16 bases. This CDR3 has 16 residues. CDR3 amino acids: CASSLQGEGVDTEAFF. DNA for the CDR3: TGTGCCAGCAGCTTACAGGGTGAAGGAGTGGACACTGAAGCTTTCTTT.

The J gene is TRBJ2-2, the V gene TRBV5-1; TRBD2 aligns across 7 bases. The CDR3 sequence is 17 residues long. V was clipped by 0 bases and J by 2 bases; unmatched bases: 7. The germline V gene encodes CDR1 SGHRS and CDR2 YFSETQ. The CDR3 nucleotides are TGCGCCAGCAGCTTGGGGTCACGGACTAGTAACACCGGGGAGCTGTTTTTT. Translation: CASSLGSRTSNTGELFF.

The rearrangement joins TRBV4-1 to TRBJ2-7; weak D call: TRBD1 (5 bases). Germline lookup yields CDR1 MGHRA and CDR2 YSYEKL. V was cut by 0 bases and J by 3 bases, with 12 bases left in between. The CDR3 consists of 15 residues. The DNA of the CDR3 is TGCGCCAGCAGCCAAGAGGCCAGGGCGGTCTACGAGCAGTACTTC. Amino acids: CASSQEARAVYEQYF.

The chain combines TRBV7-9 with TRBJ2-1, with 11 bases fitting TRBD2. V was clipped by 5 bases and J by 6 bases; unmatched bases: 6. CDR3 length: 15 amino acids. CDR1 is SEHNR, CDR2 FQNEAQ, per germline (reference sequence). Here the CDR3 reads CASSLSGRALNEQFF. The CDR3 DNA reads as TGTGCCAGCAGCCTTAGCGGGAGGGCCCTCAATGAGCAGTTCTTC. The whole variable domain, filled in from reference TRBV7-9 and TRBJ2-1, reads DTGVSQNPRHKITKRGQNVTFRCDPISEHNRLYWYRQTLGQGPEFLTYFQNEAQLEKSRLLSDRFSAERPKGSFSTLEIQRTEQGDSAMYLCASSLSGRALNEQFFGPGTRLTVL.

Here the CDR3 reads CASAARSGNTIYF. CDR3 bases: TGTGCCAGCGCGGCTCGGTCCGGAAACACCATATATTTT. The gene calls are TRBV5-6 and TRBJ1-3; no reliable D call. Germline V gene data show CDR1 as SGHDT and CDR2 as YYEEEE. The CDR3 loop spans 13 amino acids. V was trimmed by 7 bases and J by 4 bases, leaving 12 bases between them. The whole variable domain, remainder taken from reference TRBV5-6 and TRBJ1-3, is DAGVTQSPTHLIKTRGQQVTLRCSPKSGHDTVSWYQQALGQGPQFIFQYYEEEERQRGNFPDRFSGHQFPNYSSELNVNALLLGDSALYLCASAARSGNTIYFGEGSWLTVV.

The J gene is TRBJ2-7, the V gene TRBV6-6; 9 bases line up with TRBD2. The CDR3 has 15 residues. Trimming cost V 2 bases and J 4 bases; bases outside gene matches: 6. Germline values: CDR1 MNHNY, CDR2 SVGAGI (reference sequence). The CDR3 coding sequence is TGTGCCAGCAGTTACGAGACTAGCGGCGCTTACGAGCAGTACTTC. This translates into CASSYETSGAYEQYF.

This chain connects TRBV27 to TRBJ1-1; 7 bases fit TRBD1. Germline V gives CDR1 MNHEY, CDR2 SMNVEV (reference sequence). CDR3 size: 16 residues. The V and J ends lost 6 bases and 1 base, in that order; junction bases with no gene match: 11. This CDR3 reads CASSHGAGGGNTEAFF. CDR3 coding DNA: TGTGCCAGCAGCCATGGTGCAGGGGGAGGGAACACTGAAGCTTTCTTT.

J is TRBJ1-2 and V is TRBV28; 7 nucleotides line up with TRBD1. There are 13 residues in the CDR3. Germline V gives CDR1 MDHEN, CDR2 SYDVKM. After removal of 6 bases from V and 3 bases from J, the junction contained 4 bases not matched to a gene. CDR3 bases: TGTGCCAGCAGCACACAGGGGCACTATGGCTACACCTTC. Its translation: CASSTQGHYGYTF.

The J gene is TRBJ1-1, the V gene TRBV11-2, with D perhaps matching TRBD1 (5 bases). Trimming cost V 5 bases and J 9 bases, with 13 bases left between them. The germline CDR1 and CDR2 sequences are SGHAT and FQNNGV. There are 12 residues in the CDR3. CDR3 protein: CASSPGTWKAFF. In DNA, the CDR3 is TGTGCCAGCAGCCCGGGGACCTGGAAAGCTTTCTTT. Using reference TRBV11-2 and TRBJ1-1 for the parts outside the CDR3, the full variable domain is EAGVAQSPRYKIIEKRQSVAFWCNPISGHATLYWYQQILGQGPKLLIQFQNNGVVDDSQLPKDRFSAERLKGVDSTLKIQPAKLEDSAVYLCASSPGTWKAFFGQGTRLTVV.

The rearrangement links TRBV27 to TRBJ2-2; the match to TRBD1 covers 8 bases. V dropped 2 bases and J dropped 2; count of bases not matched to a gene: 10. CDR3 length: 18 amino acids. Germline assignment: CDR1 MNHEY and CDR2 SMNVEV (reference sequence). As DNA, the CDR3 is TGTGCCAGCAGTTTACCCTGGACAGGGCCCGGTAACACCGGGGAGCTGTTTTTT. This encodes CASSLPWTGPGNTGELFF.

The sample holds a few counts of this clone. The V call is TRBV5-1, the J call TRBJ1-1; D is perhaps TRBD1 (6 bases). CDR3 size: 13 residues. V was trimmed by 4 bases and J by 3 bases, leaving 10 bases between them. Germline loops: CDR1 SGHRS, CDR2 YFSETQ. The CDR3 loop reads CASSDGQYTEAFF. The CDR3 DNA follows: TGCGCCAGCAGCGACGGACAGTACACTGAAGCTTTCTTT.

A few counts support this clone. The chain uses TRBV7-2 and TRBJ2-7, with 8 bases fitting TRBD1. The CDR3 contains 14 residues. Germline assignment: CDR1 SGHTA and CDR2 FQGNSA. V was pared by 3 bases and J by 2 bases, with 3 bases of the junction left unmatched. The CDR3 is CASSFPGQAYEQYF. The CDR3 DNA is TGTGCCAGCAGCTTTCCGGGACAGGCCTACGAGCAGTACTTC. The whole variable domain, remainder taken from reference TRBV7-2 and TRBJ2-7, is GAGVSQSPSNKVTEKGKDVELRCDPISGHTALYWYRQSLGQGLEFLIYFQGNSAPDKSGLPSDRFSAERTGGSVSTLTIQRTQQEDSAVYLCASSFPGQAYEQYFGPGTRLTVT.

The chain has TRBV18 and TRBJ2-7, with 7 nucleotides matching TRBD1. This CDR3 is 15 amino acids long. The V segment lost 3 bases and the J segment 3 bases; nucleotides outside the gene matches: 8. Germline loops: CDR1 KGHSH, CDR2 LQKENI. The CDR3 region has the DNA TGTGCCAGCTCACCCATGGACAGGCCGAACTACGAGCAGTACTTC. Its protein product is CASSPMDRPNYEQYF.

CDR3 DNA: TGTGCCAGCAGAACAGGGGCGGCAGATACGCAGTATTTT. Its translation is CASRTGAADTQYF. The rearrangement links TRBV27 to TRBJ2-3, with TRBD1 matching over 7 bases. The J segment lost 4 bases and the V segment lost 6 bases, leaving 4 bases of the junction unmatched. The CDR3 is made up of 13 amino acids. CDR1 is MNHEY and CDR2 is SMNVEV in the germline V gene (reference sequence).

The DNA of the CDR3 is TGTGCCACCCGCGGGGGGGACACTGAAGCTTTCTTT. It is translated as CATRGGDTEAFF. This sequence joins TRBV19 and TRBJ1-1; a possible D gene is TRBD1 (5 bases). Germline lookup yields CDR1 LNHDA and CDR2 SQIVND (reference sequence). V was pared by 10 bases and J by 3 bases, with 12 bases between. This CDR3 is 12 amino acids long.